Presented here are 19 T cell receptor beta chains from one specimen sequenced in a study of OX40 agonist ivuxolimab in advanced cancers. Method: immunoSEQ multiplex PCR; TCRdb's copy keeps in-frame clones and lacks some. Altogether 65,000 to 80,000 clones are present, roughly 84% being singletons, with the ten largest covering 0.24%. The sample here was CD4+ or CD8+ T cells sorted from blood, taken in a trial of the OX40 agonist ivuxolimab. The receptors were sampled from an adult with an advanced solid tumor such as melanoma, head and neck, liver or kidney cancer.

The sample holds a few counts of this clone. The chain employs TRBV10-3 and TRBJ2-1; 7 bases map to TRBD1. This CDR3 has 17 residues. V shed 4 bases and J 7 bases; nucleotides not matched to a gene: 16. From germline, CDR1 is ENHRY and CDR2 SYGVKD. The CDR3 protein is CAISGPQGSIGLNEQFF. As DNA, the CDR3 is TGTGCCATCAGTGGTCCACAGGGGTCGATTGGGCTGAATGAGCAGTTCTTC.

This chain uses TRBV5-8 with TRBJ1-2; TRBD1 might be the D (6 bases). The CDR3 spans 13 residues. Trimming cost V 4 bases and J 4 bases, with 11 bases left between them. The germline V gene has CDR1 SGHTS and CDR2 YDEGEE. The CDR3 reads CASSRDRRYGYTF. Written as DNA, the CDR3 is TGTGCCAGCAGCCGTGACAGGCGCTATGGCTACACCTTC.

The gene calls are TRBV7-2 and TRBJ2-1; the match to TRBD2 covers 11 bases. Germline CDR1 SGHTA, CDR2 FQGNSA. V lost 8 bases and J lost 7; bases outside the gene matches: 13. The CDR3 totals 16 residues. In nucleotides, the CDR3 is TGTGCCAGCCCGGAGGTAGCGGGAGGGCCCTCAAATGAGCAGTTCTTC. Protein: CASPEVAGGPSNEQFF.

This rearrangement joins TRBV2 to TRBJ2-7; 7 nucleotides agree with TRBD2. The CDR3 is made up of 13 amino acids. The V gene's germline CDR1 is SNHLY and CDR2 FYNNEI. Unmatched junction bases numbered 4, after V lost 4 bases and J lost 4 bases. In DNA form, the CDR3 reads TGTGCCAGCAGTGGGGAGGGCCCATACGAGCAGTACTTC. Translated, it gives CASSGEGPYEQYF.

The chain recombines TRBV6-1 with TRBJ1-2; weak D call: TRBD1 (6 bases). This CDR3 region has 15 residues. Deletions cut 6 bases from V and 4 bases from J, with 18 bases between. From germline, CDR1 is MNHNS and CDR2 SASEGT. The CDR3 reads CASRPDRTTAYGYTF. Here the CDR3 DNA reads TGTGCCAGCAGGCCGGACAGAACTACTGCCTATGGCTACACCTTC.

The genes are TRBV28 and TRBJ1-5, with 8 bases fitting TRBD1. V lost 5 bases and J lost 3; bases outside the gene matches: 6. This CDR3 has 15 amino acids. Germline-derived CDR1 and CDR2 are MDHEN and SYDVKM. In DNA, the CDR3 is TGTGCCAGCAGTAGGACAGGGCGGGACAATCAGCCCCAGCATTTT. Its protein product is CASSRTGRDNQPQHF.

The V call is TRBV28, the J call TRBJ2-5; the match to TRBD2 covers 8 bases. Trimming removed 6 bases from V and 4 bases from J; junction bases left unmatched: 7. CDR1 is MDHEN, CDR2 SYDVKM, per germline. The CDR3 has 14 amino acids. CDR3 sequence reads: CASSPGGGRETQYF. The CDR3 DNA sequence: TGTGCCAGCAGCCCCGGGGGGGGCAGAGAGACCCAGTACTTC.

The gene calls are TRBV28 and TRBJ1-3, with D uncertain. The V gene's germline CDR1 is MDHEN and CDR2 SYDVKM. Trimming took off 3 bases at V and 4 bases at J, with 13 bases between the two ends. The CDR3 runs to 15 residues. CDR3 sequence reads: CASSFFWRPGNTIYF. DNA for the CDR3: TGTGCCAGCAGTTTTTTTTGGAGACCGGGAAACACCATATATTTT.

This clone was counted a few times. J is TRBJ2-5 and V is TRBV19; a possible D gene is TRBD1 (5 bases). Per germline, CDR1 LNHDA and CDR2 SQIVND (reference sequence). Trimming removed 3 bases from V and 5 bases from J, with 16 bases in between. The CDR3 extends over 15 amino acids. For the CDR3, the DNA is TGTGCCAGTAGTATGGGCGCAGGGTTAGAGGAGACCCAGTACTTC. It yields the protein CASSMGAGLEETQYF.

This clone was seen a single time. V is TRBV2 and J is TRBJ1-2; D is undetermined. Germline V CDR1 and CDR2: SNHLY, FYNNEI. The ends were cut back, 5 bases at V and 8 bases at J, with 12 bases in the middle. This CDR3 spans 12 amino acids. The CDR3 reads CASSPTLVGYTF. For the CDR3, the DNA is TGTGCCAGCAGTCCGACGCTGGTGGGCTACACCTTC.

V is TRBV6-4 and J is TRBJ2-7, with D possibly matching TRBD2 (5 bases). The ends were cut back, 0 bases at V and 2 bases at J, with 11 bases in the middle. Germline CDR1 reads MRHNA; CDR2 reads SNTAGT. The CDR3 has 15 amino acids. The CDR3 reads CASSDSRTQTYEQYF. Here the CDR3 DNA reads TGTGCCAGCAGTGACTCGAGGACTCAAACCTACGAGCAGTACTTC.

The rearrangement links TRBV19 to TRBJ2-1, with D perhaps matching TRBD2 (5 bases). The germline CDR1 and CDR2 sequences are LNHDA and SQIVND (reference sequence). Trimming took 5 bases from V and 4 from J, leaving 12 bases between them. The CDR3 is 14 amino acids. Here the CDR3 reads CASSPLRGYNEQFF. The CDR3 nucleotides are TGTGCCAGTAGTCCCTTACGAGGGTACAATGAGCAGTTCTTC.

V and J are TRBV7-8 and TRBJ1-2; D call uncertain. This CDR3 has 14 residues. Germline loops: CDR1 SGHVS, CDR2 FQNEAQ. V was shortened by 0 bases and J by 4 bases, with 9 bases between the two germline ends. CDR3 sequence: CASSLAGYGYGYTF. The CDR3 bases are TGTGCCAGCAGCTTAGCGGGATATGGCTATGGCTACACCTTC.

The CDR3 DNA is TGTGCCAGCAGAAAGACTAGCGGTACTAGCACAGATACGCAGTATTTT. Translated: CASRKTSGTSTDTQYF. The chain employs TRBV2 and TRBJ2-3; 9 positions match TRBD2. CDR1 and CDR2 from the germline V gene are SNHLY and FYNNEI. The CDR3 length is 16 residues. With 6 bases clipped from V and 0 bases from J, the junction kept 7 bases outside the gene matches.

In its sample, this clone was seen once. This chain connects TRBV6-6 to TRBJ2-7; TRBD2 agrees at 8 bases. The CDR3 runs to 14 residues. V lost 5 bases and J lost 3; bases outside the gene matches: 6. Germline loops: CDR1 MNHNY, CDR2 SVGAGI (reference sequence). CDR3 sequence (DNA): TGTGCCAGCAGTAACGCCGGGAGGGGCTACGAGCAGTACTTC. Translation gives CASSNAGRGYEQYF.

V is TRBV2 and J is TRBJ2-1; 11 bases map to TRBD2. CDR3 length equals 14 residues. V was clipped by 8 bases and J by 3 bases; unmatched bases: 3. Germline CDR1 reads SNHLY; CDR2 reads FYNNEI. The CDR3 loop is CASGTSGSYNEQFF. The CDR3 bases are TGTGCCAGCGGTACTAGCGGGAGCTACAATGAGCAGTTCTTC.

This rearrangement joins TRBV5-4 to TRBJ1-1; D is ambiguous. V was clipped by 5 bases and J by 8 bases, with 16 bases between them. Germline V gives CDR1 SGHNT, CDR2 YYREEE (reference sequence). The CDR3 contains 13 residues. CDR3 nucleotide sequence: TGTGCCAGCAGACTCACCCGGACGGGAGAAGCTTTCTTT. Its protein product is CASRLTRTGEAFF.

The chain carries TRBV6-5 and TRBJ2-7; D gene ambiguous. The germline V gene has CDR1 MNHEY and CDR2 SVGAGI. V shed 2 bases and J shed 3 bases, with 11 bases lying between them. This CDR3 is built from 14 residues. The CDR3 DNA follows: TGTGCCAGCAGTTACAAGGTCCGGAACTACGAGCAGTACTTC. Its protein product is CASSYKVRNYEQYF.

This clone has just a few counts. This chain connects TRBV19 to TRBJ1-2; the D gene is possibly TRBD1 (5 bases). Germline V gives CDR1 LNHDA, CDR2 SQIVND (reference sequence). The CDR3 has 14 amino acids. With 4 bases removed from V and 4 bases from J, the gap between germline ends came to 13 bases. CDR3 protein: CASSSRTSGYGYTF. CDR3 sequence (DNA): TGTGCCAGTAGTAGTCGGACAAGCGGCTATGGCTACACCTTC.